The next 23 T cell receptor beta chains were all read from a single sample in a study of regulatory T cells in long-lasting Graves disease. Investigators prepared the TCR beta libraries by applying iRepertoire HTBI primers and Arm-PCR of CDR3 regions. TCRdb independently ran MiXCR on the multiplex PCR reads; one entry per CDR3 protein. Among hundreds of thousands of distinct CDR3 sequences listed, over 15% were seen once. Regarding time point: newly diagnosed GD, antithyroid drugs for less than 3 months. Construction of the TCR library relied on RNA isolated from PBMCs. This sample also belongs to another study, concerning T cells in Graves' hyperthyroidism and ophthalmopathy.

Sequencing was performed on peripheral blood mononuclear cells (PBMCs), taken at new diagnosis, from a patient treated with antithyroid drugs. These receptors were obtained from a man aged 40-49 years with Graves disease.

A word on this clonotype: Germline and junction disagree at one end, which may indicate a read error. The chain joins TRBV7-9 to TRBJ2-3; no clear D gene. The end of the DNA fits TRBJ2-5 better, so the J call may be wrong. The CDR3 is 11 residues long. Germline lookup yields CDR1 SEHNR and CDR2 FQNEAQ (reference sequence). CDR3 region: CANSLAETQYF. The DNA for the CDR3 is TGTGCCAACAGCTTGGCAGAGACCCAGTACTTC.

About this clonotype itself: This could be a read error, since a much larger clone is one nucleotide away. This chain links TRBV5-1 with TRBJ2-7, with D perhaps assigned TRBD1 or TRBD2 (7 bases each). V was trimmed by 4 bases and J by 6 bases, leaving 23 bases between them. Germline-derived CDR1 and CDR2 are SGHRS and YFSETQ. The CDR3 is 16 residues long. The CDR3 loop reads CASSLQWGGTDCEQYF. The CDR3 DNA reads as TGCGCCAGCAGCCTGCAGTGGGGGGGGACAGACTGCGAGCAGTACTTC.

This clonotype was detected only a few times. V usage is TRBV30 and J usage is TRBJ2-1; 16 nucleotides line up with TRBD2. There are 14 residues in the CDR3. V trimming: 3 bases; J trimming: 12 bases; junction bases outside the gene matches: 5. CDR1 is GTSNPN and CDR2 is SVGIG in the germline V gene (reference sequence). CDR3 sequence (DNA): TGTGCCTGGAGGGGACTAGCGGGGGGGTCGGGGCAGTTCTTC. Protein product: CAWRGLAGGSGQFF.

This clonotype occurred a few times. As DNA, the CDR3 is TGTGCCAGCAGTTATTACCCGACAGATACGCAGTATTTT. It codes for CASSYYPTDTQYF. This chain links TRBV6-5 with TRBJ2-3; unclear D gene. The CDR3 runs 13 residues. Per germline, CDR1 MNHEY and CDR2 SVGAGI. Between the trimmed V and J ends, which lost 3 bases and 3 bases, there was a span of 7 bases.

This clonotype came up a few times. V is TRBV28 and J is TRBJ1-5, with a weak D call TRBD1 (6 bases). Trimming took 6 bases from V and 2 from J, leaving 14 bases between them. The CDR3 extends over 15 amino acids. Germline values: CDR1 MDHEN, CDR2 SYDVKM. The CDR3 DNA reads TGTGCCAGCAGCCATGAGGGGGGCGGCAATCAGCCCCAGCATTTT. Protein: CASSHEGGGNQPQHF.

The rearrangement joins TRBV29-1 to TRBJ1-6; 8 nucleotides align to TRBD1. The CDR3 totals 14 residues. Per germline, CDR1 SQVTM and CDR2 ANQGSEA. V lost 5 bases to trimming and J lost 6 bases; unmatched junction nucleotides: 6. CDR3 bases: TGCAGCGTTACGACAGGGGTGGGTAATTCACCCCTCCACTTT. This codes for CSVTTGVGNSPLHF.

The chain has TRBV6-2 or TRBV6-3 and TRBJ1-5, with D hard to call. V was clipped by 5 bases and J by 6 bases, with 23 bases between them. The CDR3 contains 17 residues. CDR1 MNHEY and CDR2 SVGEGT come from the germline V gene. CDR3 nucleotide sequence: TGTGCCAGCAGTGTCATGACCAGCCCTAACACCGCTCAGCCCCAGCATTTT. It is translated as CASSVMTSPNTAQPQHF.

In this sample, this clonotype turned up many times. This sequence joins TRBV30 and TRBJ2-3; 7 bases map to TRBD2. Trimming at V came to 1 base and at J to 5 bases, leaving 6 bases not matched to a gene. Looked up from germline, CDR1 is GTSNPN and CDR2 is SVGIG (reference sequence). The CDR3 has 14 residues. This CDR3 reads CAWSGLTGGDTQYF. CDR3 coding DNA: TGTGCCTGGAGTGGACTAACGGGAGGAGATACGCAGTATTTT.

This clonotype showed up many times. This chain links TRBV28 with TRBJ2-3; 8 nucleotides match TRBD2. Germline loops: CDR1 MDHEN, CDR2 SYDVKM. V was clipped by 8 bases and J by 0 bases; unmatched bases: 7. The CDR3 runs 15 residues. The DNA for the CDR3 is TGTGCCAGCGGTAAACTAGCGGTCAGCACAGATACGCAGTATTTT. Translated, it gives CASGKLAVSTDTQYF.

This clonotype came up many times. A read error may produce the germline difference seen at one junction end. V gene TRBV5-1 combines with J gene TRBJ2-3, with D maybe TRBD2 (6 bases). Germline V gene data show CDR1 as SGHRS and CDR2 as YFSETQ. The CDR3 runs 14 residues. The CDR3 DNA sequence: TGCGCCAGCAGCTTGACTAGCAGCACAAATACGCAGTATTTT. Amino acids: CASSLTSSTNTQYF.

This clonotype has a count of ten or more. V gene TRBV20-1 combines with J gene TRBJ2-3; TRBD2 matches at 12 bases. The CDR3 totals 15 residues. The V gene end was trimmed by 3 bases and the J gene end by 0 bases; junction bases not matched to a gene: 1. The germline V gene encodes CDR1 DFQATT and CDR2 SNEGSKA (reference sequence). The CDR3 region has the DNA TGCAGTGCTAGGGGGACTAGCGGGAGCACAGATACGCAGTATTTT. This gives the protein CSARGTSGSTDTQYF.

This clonotype was detected many times. This chain joins TRBV3-1 and TRBJ2-5; D ambiguous. From germline, CDR1 is LGHDT and CDR2 YNNKEL (reference sequence). The CDR3 spans 14 residues. V lost 4 bases, J lost 0 bases, and 9 bases lay in between. The CDR3 DNA follows: TGTGCCAGCAGCCTATTTCCGTACCAAGAGACCCAGTACTTC. Amino acid sequence: CASSLFPYQETQYF.

In this sample, this clonotype turned up a few times. The chain uses TRBV6-1 and TRBJ1-4; TRBD1 is a possible D gene (5 bases). The CDR3 covers 13 residues. The V gene's germline CDR1 is MNHNS and CDR2 SASEGT. The V and J ends lost 2 bases and 10 bases respectively, with 11 bases between them. The CDR3 is CASSETGFGKLFF. The DNA of the CDR3 is TGTGCCAGCAGTGAAACAGGTTTCGGAAAACTGTTTTTT.

V usage is TRBV7-3 and J usage is TRBJ2-1, with a tentative D call TRBD2 (6 bases). The germline V and J ends were trimmed by 5 bases and 7 bases, with 15 bases remaining between them. Germline V CDR1 and CDR2: SGHTA, FQGTGA. The CDR3 contains 14 residues. Written as DNA, the CDR3 is TGTGCCAGCAGCCAGACGGGCGGGGAGAATGAGCAGTTCTTC. It codes for CASSQTGGENEQFF.

This clonotype was seen just once. The rearrangement uses TRBV28 and TRBJ1-1, with 10 bases that match TRBD1. V was clipped by 8 bases and J by 6 bases; unmatched bases: 12. Germline CDR1 is MDHEN and CDR2 is SYDVKM. The length of the CDR3 is 15 residues. The CDR3 spells CASRGQGRVGAEAFF. CDR3 DNA: TGTGCCAGCCGGGGACAGGGGCGGGTTGGCGCTGAAGCTTTCTTT.

This chain uses TRBV20-1 with TRBJ2-4, with unresolved D. V lost 0 bases and J 4 bases, leaving 10 bases between the germline ends. The length of the CDR3 is 14 residues. Germline CDR1 and CDR2: DFQATT and SNEGSKA (reference sequence). CDR3 loop: CSARDSGGKNIQYF. The CDR3 nucleotides read TGCAGTGCTAGAGATTCCGGCGGTAAAAACATTCAGTACTTC.

The chain links TRBV5-1 to TRBJ1-3; D possibly corresponds to TRBD1 (5 bases). Germline CDR1 reads SGHRS; CDR2 reads YFSETQ. Trimming removed 4 bases from V and 2 bases from J, with 13 bases in between. The CDR3 covers 15 residues. In nucleotides, the CDR3 is TGCGCCAGCAGCATAGGGGACCGGACTGGAAACACCATATATTTT. Its translation: CASSIGDRTGNTIYF.

This chain connects TRBV12-3 or TRBV12-4 to TRBJ2-3; 9 bases map to TRBD1. V lost 6 bases, J lost 3 bases, and 10 bases stayed unmatched. CDR3 size: 16 residues. The DNA of the CDR3 is TGTGCCAGCAGGGGGGTAGGGGACAGGGTAACAGATACGCAGTATTTT. Translating gives CASRGVGDRVTDTQYF.

This clonotype has ten or more counts. This chain uses TRBV5-5 with TRBJ1-2, with a weak D call TRBD1 (5 bases). Trimming took 3 bases from V and 5 from J, leaving 11 bases between them. The CDR3 loop spans 13 amino acids. The germline V gene encodes CDR1 SGHKS and CDR2 YYEKEE (reference sequence). In DNA form, the CDR3 reads TGTGCCAGCAGCTGGGACGGCTCATATGGCTACACCTTC. Amino acid sequence: CASSWDGSYGYTF.

The chain joins TRBV5-5 to TRBJ2-2, with D possibly TRBD2 on 5 matching bases. Trimming pared 4 bases from V and 3 bases from J, leaving 10 bases between. The CDR3 is made up of 14 amino acids. Germline CDR1 is SGHKS and CDR2 is YYEKEE (reference sequence). This CDR3 is CASSTGLYTGELFF. The CDR3 region has the DNA TGTGCCAGCAGCACCGGACTTTACACCGGGGAGCTGTTTTTT.

This chain connects TRBV30 to TRBJ2-5, with 9 nucleotides matching TRBD2. Losses at the gene ends were 4 bases for V and 5 bases for J; bases not matched to a gene: 11. The CDR3 spans 15 residues. CDR1 and CDR2 (germline): GTSNPN, SVGIG (reference sequence). This CDR3 is CAWKVAGGPWETQYF. The CDR3 DNA sequence: TGTGCCTGGAAAGTTGCGGGGGGGCCATGGGAGACCCAGTACTTC.

This clonotype was seen more than once but under ten times. The chain employs TRBV29-1 and TRBJ1-1, with no clear D. V was shortened by 4 bases and J by 0 bases, with 9 bases between the two germline ends. This CDR3 is built from 13 residues. The germline gives CDR1 SQVTM, CDR2 ANQGSEA. As DNA, the CDR3 is TGCAGCGTTGTCAGGCAAATGAACACTGAAGCTTTCTTT. Protein product: CSVVRQMNTEAFF.

This clonotype was seen at least ten times. The genes are TRBV4-1 and TRBJ1-4; D gene unclear. With 4 bases removed from V and 8 bases from J, the gap between germline ends came to 14 bases. The CDR3 has 14 amino acids. Per the germline V gene, CDR1 is MGHRA and CDR2 is YSYEKL. CDR3 protein: CASSRSVGFEKLFF. CDR3 nucleotide sequence: TGCGCCAGCAGCCGTTCAGTTGGTTTCGAAAAACTGTTTTTT.